There are many counts of the clone carrying this T cell receptor beta chain. The germline gives CDR1 SGHRS, CDR2 YFSETQ. After removal of 9 bases from V and 2 bases from J, the junction contained 2 bases not matched to a gene. This CDR3 region has 12 residues. Combining iRepertoire HTBI primers with Arm-PCR of CDR3 regions, the authors built TCR beta libraries. TCRdb re-derived calls from the multiplex PCR reads in MiXCR, one entry per CDR3 protein. The sample has around 420,000 distinct CDR3 sequences, about a sixth seen once. Time point defined: newly diagnosed GD, antithyroid drugs for less than 3 months. Researchers made the TCR library from RNA that was extracted from PBMCs. These data come from a study of regulatory T cells in long-lasting Graves disease.

The chain has TRBV5-1 and TRBJ2-1; 7 positions agree with TRBD1. This material consisted of peripheral blood mononuclear cells (PBMCs), taken at new diagnosis, from a patient treated with antithyroid drugs. The clonotype originates from a female donor with Graves disease. The CDR3 region has the DNA TGCGCCACAGGGACAGCCTACAATGAGCAGTTCTTC. It encodes CATGTAYNEQFF.